These 17 T cell receptor beta chains originate from one sample sequenced in a study of cytomegalovirus exposure and HLA in healthy donors. Here immunoSEQ multiplex PCR was the method, and the copy in TCRdb shows in-frame clones only, minus some. The sample contains 90,000 to 150,000 clones, around 87% of which appear only once. The sequenced material came from PBMCs. These receptors all stem from a woman between 18 and 29 years old in good health and CMV-seropositive.

This clone occurred a few times. V is TRBV18 and J is TRBJ2-7, with TRBD1 matching over 7 bases. Trimming at V came to 2 bases and at J to 2 bases, leaving 6 bases not matched to a gene. The CDR3 runs to 15 residues. Germline lookup yields CDR1 KGHSH and CDR2 LQKENI. CDR3 amino acids: CASSPFGTVAYEQYF. The CDR3 region has the DNA TGTGCCAGCTCACCATTCGGGACAGTTGCCTACGAGCAGTACTTC.

The chain employs TRBV19 and TRBJ1-2, with 10 bases identical to TRBD1. The CDR3 totals 17 residues. CDR1 is LNHDA, CDR2 SQIVND, per germline (reference sequence). Losses at the gene ends were 5 bases for V and 4 bases for J; bases not matched to a gene: 13. As DNA, the CDR3 is TGTGCCAGTAGTCAAAGGGGCTACGGACAGGGGGGCTATGGCTACACCTTC. Encoded protein: CASSQRGYGQGGYGYTF.

The J gene is TRBJ2-7, the V gene TRBV19, with 7 bases fitting TRBD2. CDR1 and CDR2 (germline): LNHDA, SQIVND (reference sequence). V was clipped by 1 base and J by 5 bases; unmatched bases: 8. This CDR3 region has 15 residues. The CDR3 region is CASSIGGRAQNEQYF. The CDR3 DNA reads TGTGCCAGTAGTATAGGAGGGAGGGCCCAAAACGAGCAGTACTTC.

The V call is TRBV7-9, the J call TRBJ1-1; D is unclear. Trimming stripped 5 bases from V and 7 bases from J, with 14 bases between. Germline CDR1 is SEHNR and CDR2 is FQNEAQ (reference sequence). The CDR3 is made up of 13 amino acids. CDR3 nucleotides: TGTGCCAGCAGCCTCAAAGCCCCCCTTGAAGCTTTCTTT. This gives the protein CASSLKAPLEAFF.

The CDR3 reads CASSPEIAGGYEQYF. CDR3 nucleotide sequence: TGTGCCAGCAGCCCGGAAATAGCGGGAGGGTACGAGCAGTACTTC. The chain is built from TRBV9 and TRBJ2-7; 11 bases are shared with TRBD2. Germline CDR1 and CDR2: SGDLS and YYNGEE. V lost 4 bases, J lost 4 bases, and 7 bases stayed unmatched. The CDR3 runs 15 residues.

This clone appeared a single time. V usage is TRBV2 and J usage is TRBJ1-1; D gene unclear. Germline values: CDR1 SNHLY, CDR2 FYNNEI. The CDR3 loop spans 15 amino acids. V gave up 6 bases and J gave up 0 bases, with 14 bases separating them. CDR3 residues: CASSDPGLLNTEAFF. The CDR3 DNA sequence: TGTGCCAGCAGCGATCCGGGTCTACTGAACACTGAAGCTTTCTTT. Supplemented by reference TRBV2 and TRBJ1-1, the full variable domain reads EPEVTQTPSHQVTQMGQEVILRCVPISNHLYFYWYRQILGQKVEFLVSFYNNEISEKSEIFDDQFSVERPDGSNFTLKIRSTKLEDSAMYFCASSDPGLLNTEAFFGQGTRLTVV.

This clone was observed a single time. The chain uses TRBV21-1 and TRBJ1-2; the D call TRBD1 from the table was never checked on the DNA. TRBV21-1 is labeled a pseudogene. The CDR3 loop spans 16 amino acids. In DNA form, the CDR3 reads TGTGCCAGCAGCAAAGGAAGGGACAGGGGGCTAGGCGGCTACACCTTC. Translating gives CASSKGRDRGLGGYTF.

The chain uses TRBV7-9 and TRBJ2-1, with unresolved D. V was cut by 3 bases and J by 8 bases, with 5 bases left in between. The CDR3 loop spans 11 amino acids. Germline V lookup: CDR1 SEHNR, CDR2 FQNEAQ (reference sequence). Written as DNA, the CDR3 is TGTGCCAGCAGCTTGTCTTATGAGCAGTTCTTC. Encoded protein: CASSLSYEQFF.

The chain combines TRBV5-1 with TRBJ2-1, with 10 nucleotides matching TRBD2. CDR3 length: 17 amino acids. Unmatched junction bases numbered 10, after V lost 2 bases and J lost 5 bases. Germline V gene sequence: CDR1 SGHRS, CDR2 YFSETQ. This chain's CDR3 is CASSLDPLAGVNNEQFF. Here the CDR3 DNA reads TGCGCCAGCAGCTTAGACCCCCTAGCGGGGGTAAACAATGAGCAGTTCTTC.

V is TRBV2 and J is TRBJ2-1; TRBD1 agrees at 7 bases. Germline V CDR1 and CDR2: SNHLY, FYNNEI. Germline trimming cut 1 base from V and 0 bases from J; bases unmatched to any gene: 9. There are 18 residues in the CDR3. This chain's CDR3 is CASSEVIGTASSYNEQFF. The CDR3 DNA reads as TGTGCCAGCAGTGAAGTTATTGGGACAGCTAGCTCCTACAATGAGCAGTTCTTC.

The chain uses TRBV5-1 and TRBJ1-4; TRBD1 matches 10 bases. There are 17 residues in the CDR3. Trimming removed 3 bases from V and 7 bases from J; junction bases left unmatched: 12. CDR1 SGHRS and CDR2 YFSETQ come from the germline V gene. In nucleotides, the CDR3 is TGCGCCAGCAGCTCGGCCGGGACAGGGGTTCGGGTTGAAAAACTGTTTTTT. It specifies CASSSAGTGVRVEKLFF.

CDR3 loop: CASSQDGGLGYGYTF. The CDR3 DNA reads TGCGCCAGCAGCCAAGACGGGGGGCTCGGCTATGGCTACACCTTC. The chain links TRBV4-3 to TRBJ1-2; weak D call: TRBD1 (6 bases). The CDR3 has 15 amino acids. CDR1 LGHNA and CDR2 YSLEER come from the germline V gene. V lost 0 bases, J lost 4 bases, and 12 bases lay in between.

The chain carries TRBV27 and TRBJ1-1; 7 positions agree with TRBD1. The CDR3 spans 12 residues. CDR1 is MNHEY, CDR2 SMNVEV, per germline (reference sequence). Losses at the gene ends were 6 bases for V and 4 bases for J; bases not matched to a gene: 2. CDR3 bases: TGTGCCAGCAGCCCAGGGGGCACTGAAGCTTTCTTT. Translation: CASSPGGTEAFF.

The chain links TRBV27 to TRBJ1-1; 7 bases align to TRBD1. Per germline, CDR1 MNHEY and CDR2 SMNVEV (reference sequence). CDR3 size: 13 residues. Losses at the gene ends were 5 bases for V and 2 bases for J; bases not matched to a gene: 2. CDR3 loop: CASSRQGNTEAFF. The CDR3 nucleotides are TGTGCCAGCAGTAGACAGGGTAACACTGAAGCTTTCTTT.

V gene TRBV6-1 combines with J gene TRBJ2-7; D perhaps matches TRBD1 (6 bases). Germline V CDR1 and CDR2: MNHNS, SASEGT. The CDR3 runs to 13 residues. The V and J ends lost 5 bases and 4 bases respectively, with 12 bases between them. CDR3 amino acids: CASSSLTGYEQYF. In nucleotides, the CDR3 is TGTGCCAGCAGTTCCTTGACAGGATACGAGCAGTACTTC.

This clone was recorded a few times. The rearrangement links TRBV19 to TRBJ1-1; D gene unclear. The length of the CDR3 is 12 residues. The germline V and J ends were trimmed by 5 bases and 7 bases, with 11 bases remaining between them. Germline V gene data show CDR1 as LNHDA and CDR2 as SQIVND (reference sequence). The CDR3 sequence: CASSDMTREAFF. In DNA form, the CDR3 reads TGTGCCAGTAGTGACATGACCCGTGAAGCTTTCTTT.

This chain joins TRBV9 and TRBJ1-1; D unresolved. The germline CDR1 and CDR2 sequences are SGDLS and YYNGEE. V shed 3 bases and J shed 3 bases, with 9 bases lying between them. The CDR3 spans 13 residues. The CDR3 DNA follows: TGTGCCAGCAGCGCGGAGTACTACACTGAAGCTTTCTTT. It translates to CASSAEYYTEAFF.